This T cell receptor (beta chain) came from a study of T cells in Graves' hyperthyroidism and ophthalmopathy. Amplification of TCR beta CDR3 regions was performed using RNA transcripts as template. The HTBI primer set served for first-round RT-PCR of the TCR CDR3. Via MiXCR, TCRdb re-called the multiplex PCR reads, giving one row per CDR3 protein. This table holds 130,000 or so distinct CDR3 sequences, roughly a fifth found once. This clonotype has a count of ten or more. The antigen remains unidentified. Based on clinical symptoms, serum thyroxine and TRAb, thyroid ultrasound and orbital computed tomography, diagnoses were reached. V was shortened by 5 bases and J by 3 bases, with 8 bases between the two germline ends. Germline values: CDR1 SGHRS, CDR2 YFSETQ. The CDR3 contains 12 residues. Broader study findings: Most expanded thyroid clonotypes above 0.001 recurred in blood. Stable hyperthyroidism and ophthalmopathy were separated using 13 V-J signatures.

This clonotype was sampled from a woman aged 45 to 65 with Graves' hyperthyroidism that later progressed to Graves' ophthalmopathy. Sequenced: blood. The genes are TRBV5-1 and TRBJ1-1; D possibly corresponds to TRBD1 (6 bases). This CDR3 is CASSTGYTEAFF. The CDR3 DNA reads as TGCGCCAGCAGTACAGGGTACACTGAAGCTTTCTTT.